This TCR beta chain is from a study of CD8+ T cells in alopecia areata. Following extraction, RNA underwent reverse transcription to cDNA, which served as the sequencing template. Clones were sequenced by immunoSEQ multiplex PCR, and TCRdb holds only the in-frame ones, with some missing. The sample holds around 140,000 clones, about 88% seen once. Germline V gene lookup returns CDR1 SEHNR and CDR2 FQNEAQ (reference sequence). CDR3 size: 14 residues. Trimming took 1 base from V and 7 from J, leaving 11 bases between them. A word on this clone: What it binds is unknown.

Whole-study results and caveats: Many of the expanded lesional clones endured in scalp and blood while on tofacitinib.

Treatment: oral pan-JAK inhibitor, 5-10 mg twice daily. The rearrangement joins TRBV7-9 to TRBJ1-5; D gene ambiguous. The sample consisted of CD8+ T cells sorted from blood, taken at week 4, from a patient treated with tofacitinib. This sequence originates from a human donor with alopecia areata. CDR3: CASSLEGAVQPQHF. DNA for the CDR3: TGTGCCAGCAGCTTAGAGGGTGCTGTCCAGCCCCAGCATTTT.